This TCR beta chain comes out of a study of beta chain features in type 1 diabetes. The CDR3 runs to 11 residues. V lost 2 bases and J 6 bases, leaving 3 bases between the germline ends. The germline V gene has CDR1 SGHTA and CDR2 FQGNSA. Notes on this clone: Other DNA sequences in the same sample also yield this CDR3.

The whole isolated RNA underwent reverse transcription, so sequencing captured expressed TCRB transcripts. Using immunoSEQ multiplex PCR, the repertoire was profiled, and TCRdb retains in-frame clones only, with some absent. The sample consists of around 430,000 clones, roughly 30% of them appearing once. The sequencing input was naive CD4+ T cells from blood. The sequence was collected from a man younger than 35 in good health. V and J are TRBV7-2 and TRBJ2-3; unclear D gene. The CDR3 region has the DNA TGTGCCAGCAGCTTAACGGATACGCAGTATTTT. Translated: CASSLTDTQYF.